This TCR beta chain came from a study of identical twins. General study points: Partial confounding of zero-insertion analyses by invariant MAIT and iNKT cells was possible.

The CDR3 length is 15 residues. The V and J ends lost 6 bases and 2 bases respectively, with 14 bases between them. Each cDNA held unique molecular identifiers, and template switching gave it a universal primer site. TCRdb called the 5' RACE reads again in MiXCR, with one record for every CDR3 protein. The data show around 480,000 distinct CDR3 sequences, with 13% to 15% seen just once and around 0.57% held by the top ten. To note about this clonotype: Its matching antigen is unknown.

With no exceptions, donors were healthy Caucasians. A further study also used this sample, focusing on yellow fever vaccine responses in identical twins.

The sequencing input was CD4+ T cells sorted from blood. The chain joins TRBV12-3 or TRBV12-4 to TRBJ1-5; D remains unclear. This sequence was found in a young woman in good health. CDR3 in DNA: TGTGCCAGCAGCGACCACCGGGGAGGCAATCAGCCCCAGCATTTT. This codes for CASSDHRGGNQPQHF.